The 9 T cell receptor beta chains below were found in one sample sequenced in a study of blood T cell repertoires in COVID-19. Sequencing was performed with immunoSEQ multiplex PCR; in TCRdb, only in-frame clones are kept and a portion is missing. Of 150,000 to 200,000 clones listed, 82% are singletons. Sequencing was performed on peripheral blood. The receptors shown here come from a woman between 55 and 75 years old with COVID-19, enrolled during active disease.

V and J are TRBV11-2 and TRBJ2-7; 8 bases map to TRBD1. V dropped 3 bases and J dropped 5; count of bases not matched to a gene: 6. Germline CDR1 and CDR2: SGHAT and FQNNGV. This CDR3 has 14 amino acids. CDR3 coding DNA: TGTGCCAGCAGCTTCCTGGACAGGGCGGACGAGCAGTACTTC. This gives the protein CASSFLDRADEQYF.

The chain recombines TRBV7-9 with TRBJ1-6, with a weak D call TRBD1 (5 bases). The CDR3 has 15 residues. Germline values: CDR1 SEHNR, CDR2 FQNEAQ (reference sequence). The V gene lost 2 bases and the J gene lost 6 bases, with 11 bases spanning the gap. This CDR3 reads CASSLNKGLNSPLHF. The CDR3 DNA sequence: TGTGCCAGCAGCTTAAACAAGGGGCTTAATTCACCCCTCCACTTT.

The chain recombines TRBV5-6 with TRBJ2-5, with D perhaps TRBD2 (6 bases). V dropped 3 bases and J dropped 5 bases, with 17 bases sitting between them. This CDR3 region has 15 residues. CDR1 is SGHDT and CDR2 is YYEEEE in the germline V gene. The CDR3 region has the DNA TGTGCCAGCAGCTATGTGACTAGTCAGCAGGAGACCCAGTACTTC. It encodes CASSYVTSQQETQYF.

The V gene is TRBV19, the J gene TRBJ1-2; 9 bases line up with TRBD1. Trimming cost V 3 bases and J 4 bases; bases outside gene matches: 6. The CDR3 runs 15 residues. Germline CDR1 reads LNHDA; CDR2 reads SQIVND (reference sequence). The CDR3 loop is CASSIQPDRGYGYTF. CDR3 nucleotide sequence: TGTGCCAGTAGTATCCAACCGGACAGGGGCTATGGCTACACCTTC.

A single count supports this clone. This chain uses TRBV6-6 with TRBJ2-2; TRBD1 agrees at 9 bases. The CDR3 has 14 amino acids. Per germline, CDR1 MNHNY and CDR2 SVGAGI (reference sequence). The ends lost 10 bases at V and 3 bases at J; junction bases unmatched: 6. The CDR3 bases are TGTGCCACGATGGGACAGGGACACACCGGGGAGCTGTTTTTT. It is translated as CATMGQGHTGELFF.

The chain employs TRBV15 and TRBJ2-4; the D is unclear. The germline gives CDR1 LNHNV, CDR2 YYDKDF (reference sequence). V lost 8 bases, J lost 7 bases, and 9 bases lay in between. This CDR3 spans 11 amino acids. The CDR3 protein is CATELANIQYF. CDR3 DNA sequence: TGTGCCACCGAGCTTGCTAACATTCAGTACTTC.

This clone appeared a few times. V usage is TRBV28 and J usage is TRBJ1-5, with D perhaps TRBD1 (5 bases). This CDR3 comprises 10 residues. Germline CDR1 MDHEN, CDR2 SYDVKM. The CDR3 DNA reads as TGTGTCCGTCGGGGGCAGCCCCAGCATTTT. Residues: CVRRGQPQHF.

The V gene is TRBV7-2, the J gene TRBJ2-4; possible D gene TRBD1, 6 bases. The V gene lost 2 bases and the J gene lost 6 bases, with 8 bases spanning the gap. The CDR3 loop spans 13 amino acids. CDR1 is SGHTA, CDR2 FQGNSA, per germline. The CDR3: CASSLRGSNIQYF. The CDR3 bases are TGTGCCAGCAGCTTAAGGGGGTCAAACATTCAGTACTTC. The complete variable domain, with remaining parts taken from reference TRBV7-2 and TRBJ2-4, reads GAGVSQSPSNKVTEKGKDVELRCDPISGHTALYWYRQSLGQGLEFLIYFQGNSAPDKSGLPSDRFSAERTGGSVSTLTIQRTQQEDSAVYLCASSLRGSNIQYFGAGTRLSVL.

The CDR3 DNA sequence: TGTGCCAGCAGCGTTGGGGGGACAGGGGGCACTGAAGCTTTCTTT. Encoded protein: CASSVGGTGGTEAFF. The genes are TRBV11-3 and TRBJ1-1; 11 nucleotides match TRBD1. Germline V gene data show CDR1 as SGHNT and CDR2 as YENEEA. V shed 5 bases, J shed 4 bases, and the junction held 6 bases outside the gene matches. The CDR3 is 15 residues long.